Below, 26 T cell receptor beta chains from the same sample are listed, as sequenced in a study of shared clonotypes between healthy human individuals. CD8 cells regarded as naive lacked CD45RO, were positively chosen for CCR7, and omitted terminally differentiated effector memory CD45RA+ cells. The data were produced by immunoSEQ multiplex PCR, yet TCRdb's version contains in-frame clones alone and is incomplete. The profile shows about 2.1 million clones, about 92% of them singletons. The sequenced material came from naive CD8+ T cells from PBMCs. The receptors shown here come from a man aged 18 to 30 in good health. Some clones in this sample may be carry-over from other donors' samples.

The chain combines TRBV7-9 with TRBJ1-1; D unresolved. The CDR3 is 13 amino acids. V gave up 5 bases and J gave up 1 base, with 8 bases separating them. Germline V CDR1 and CDR2: SEHNR, FQNEAQ (reference sequence). The CDR3 spells CASSPSENTEAFF. The CDR3 region has the DNA TGTGCCAGCAGCCCCTCTGAGAACACTGAAGCTTTCTTT.

This clone was found many times. The rearrangement links TRBV4-1 to TRBJ2-7; 7 bases are shared with TRBD1. From germline, CDR1 is MGHRA and CDR2 YSYEKL. The J segment lost 3 bases and the V segment lost 0 bases, leaving 14 bases of the junction unmatched. CDR3 length: 18 residues. DNA of the CDR3: TGCGCCAGCAGCCAAGAACCCATTAGACAGGGCGGCTTCTACGAGCAGTACTTC. Translating gives CASSQEPIRQGGFYEQYF.

This chain joins TRBV7-7 and TRBJ1-5; 9 bases match TRBD1. Germline CDR1 is SSHAT and CDR2 is FNYEAQ (reference sequence). The V segment lost 3 bases and the J segment 5 bases; nucleotides outside the gene matches: 8. The CDR3 covers 16 residues. The CDR3 DNA sequence: TGTGCCAGCAGCTTCGCGGACAGGGGACTGTATCAGCCCCAGCATTTT. Translation: CASSFADRGLYQPQHF.

The chain couples TRBV27 to TRBJ2-1; 8 nucleotides match TRBD1. The germline CDR1 and CDR2 sequences are MNHEY and SMNVEV (reference sequence). Trimming cost V 2 bases and J 7 bases; bases outside gene matches: 7. The CDR3 length is 15 residues. This CDR3 is CASSLRQGIWNEQFF. The CDR3 bases are TGTGCCAGCAGTTTAAGACAGGGGATTTGGAATGAGCAGTTCTTC.

The rearrangement uses TRBV14 and TRBJ1-1; no reliable D call. Per germline, CDR1 SGHDN and CDR2 FVKESK. V lost 0 bases, J lost 8 bases, and 10 bases lay in between. The CDR3 runs 13 residues. The CDR3 coding sequence is TGTGCCAGCAGCCAAGATCAGCGGTTCGAAGCTTTCTTT. Translated, it gives CASSQDQRFEAFF.

The genes are TRBV7-9 and TRBJ2-2; D is tentatively TRBD1 or TRBD2 (6 bases each). With 0 bases removed from V and 5 bases from J, the gap between germline ends came to 16 bases. The CDR3 totals 17 residues. CDR1 is SEHNR and CDR2 is FQNEAQ in the germline V gene (reference sequence). The CDR3 loop is CASSLALGGRGTGELFF. The CDR3 DNA reads as TGTGCCAGCAGCTTAGCGCTTGGGGGGCGCGGAACCGGGGAGCTGTTTTTT.

This chain uses TRBV11-2 with TRBJ2-5; D may be TRBD2 (6 bases). In germline, CDR1 is SGHAT, CDR2 FQNNGV. The CDR3 loop spans 13 amino acids. The ends were cut back, 8 bases at V and 3 bases at J, with 13 bases in the middle. This CDR3 reads CASRGTLEETQYF. The CDR3, as DNA: TGTGCCAGCCGGGGGACTCTCGAAGAGACCCAGTACTTC.

V is TRBV11-2 and J is TRBJ2-7, with 8 bases that match TRBD1. Germline V CDR1 and CDR2: SGHAT, FQNNGV. This CDR3 is 14 amino acids long. The ends lost 5 bases at V and 8 bases at J; junction bases unmatched: 11. The CDR3, as DNA: TGTGCCAGCAGCATCCTCAGCCGGGACAGGAAGCAGTACTTC. It translates to CASSILSRDRKQYF. Full variable domain (missing parts from reference TRBV11-2 and TRBJ2-7): EAGVAQSPRYKIIEKRQSVAFWCNPISGHATLYWYQQILGQGPKLLIQFQNNGVVDDSQLPKDRFSAERLKGVDSTLKIQPAKLEDSAVYLCASSILSRDRKQYFGPGTRLTVT.

The gene calls are TRBV21-1 and TRBJ1-5; TRBD1 is the table's D call and was not checked against the DNA. TRBV21-1 is termed a pseudogene. The CDR3 contains 11 residues. The CDR3 region is CAGQLNQPQHF. The CDR3 DNA sequence: TGTGCCGGACAGCTCAATCAGCCCCAGCATTTT.

The sample holds one count of this clone. The V gene is TRBV7-9, the J gene TRBJ2-7; 7 positions agree with TRBD2. V lost 2 bases to trimming and J lost 1 base; unmatched junction nucleotides: 8. The CDR3 is 16 amino acids. Looked up from germline, CDR1 is SEHNR and CDR2 is FQNEAQ (reference sequence). CDR3 nucleotides: TGTGCCAGCAGCTTATCATTTGTGGGGGGGTCCTACGAGCAGTACTTC. As protein: CASSLSFVGGSYEQYF.

This clone was seen just once. The V and J genes are TRBV7-9 and TRBJ1-2, with 8 positions matching TRBD1. There are 16 residues in the CDR3. Germline V CDR1 and CDR2: SEHNR, FQNEAQ (reference sequence). V shed 5 bases, J shed 3 bases, and the junction held 11 bases outside the gene matches. CDR3 region: CASSQWTGIGDYGYTF. In DNA, the CDR3 is TGTGCCAGCAGCCAATGGACAGGGATTGGTGACTATGGCTACACCTTC.

This sequence joins TRBV27 and TRBJ2-1; 10 positions agree with TRBD1. The CDR3 runs 14 residues. CDR1 is MNHEY and CDR2 is SMNVEV in the germline V gene (reference sequence). V dropped 6 bases and J dropped 3; count of bases not matched to a gene: 2. The CDR3 sequence is CASRTGGYYNEQFF. The CDR3 DNA reads as TGTGCCAGCAGGACAGGGGGCTACTACAATGAGCAGTTCTTC.

This chain links TRBV9 with TRBJ2-6, with 7 bases identical to TRBD2. The V gene end was trimmed by 2 bases and the J gene end by 0 bases; junction bases not matched to a gene: 8. CDR1 and CDR2 (germline): SGDLS, YYNGEE. This CDR3 is built from 18 residues. CDR3 region: CASSVATGGSSGANVLTF. The CDR3 DNA reads TGTGCCAGCAGCGTGGCCACGGGGGGAAGCTCTGGGGCCAACGTCCTGACTTTC.

Points on this clone: Other DNA sequences in the same sample also yield this CDR3. The V call is TRBV9, the J call TRBJ1-1; 8 bases fit TRBD1. From germline, CDR1 is SGDLS and CDR2 YYNGEE. The CDR3 extends over 13 amino acids. Unmatched junction bases numbered 3, after V lost 4 bases and J lost 4 bases. DNA for the CDR3: TGTGCCAGCAGCCCGACAGGGGCCACTGAAGCTTTCTTT. Residues: CASSPTGATEAFF. Using reference TRBV9 and TRBJ1-1 for the parts outside the CDR3, the full variable domain is DSGVTQTPKHLITATGQRVTLRCSPRSGDLSVYWYQQSLDQGLQFLIQYYNGEERAKGNILERFSAQQFPDLHSELNLSSLELGDSALYFCASSPTGATEAFFGQGTRLTVV.

The rearrangement links TRBV5-1 to TRBJ2-7; D is unresolved. The CDR3 consists of 17 residues. Trimming removed 3 bases at V and 0 bases at J, with 19 bases between. Germline assignment: CDR1 SGHRS and CDR2 YFSETQ. The CDR3 loop is CASSSSSAASVSYEQYF. For the CDR3, the DNA is TGCGCCAGCAGCTCTTCATCCGCCGCTAGTGTCTCCTACGAGCAGTACTTC.

V usage is TRBV5-4 and J usage is TRBJ2-7; D ambiguous. Germline loops: CDR1 SGHNT, CDR2 YYREEE (reference sequence). V shed 3 bases and J shed 3 bases, with 16 bases lying between them. This CDR3 is built from 15 residues. Here the CDR3 DNA reads TGTGCCAGCAGCTCTCGCCTCTCCTTCAACTACGAGCAGTACTTC. It encodes CASSSRLSFNYEQYF.

This sequence joins TRBV21-1 and TRBJ1-5. TRBV21-1 is a pseudogene. The CDR3 has 17 residues. CDR3 DNA sequence: TGTGCCACCCCCCCACTAGTGTTGGCGGGGAGCAATCAGCCCCAGCATTTT. Its translation is CATPPLVLAGSNQPQHF.

Concerning this clone: In the same sample, other DNA sequences code for this CDR3. V gene TRBV27 combines with J gene TRBJ1-5; TRBD1 is a possible D gene (5 bases). Per the germline V gene, CDR1 is MNHEY and CDR2 is SMNVEV (reference sequence). CDR3 length: 14 residues. The germline V and J ends were trimmed by 6 bases and 0 bases, with 9 bases remaining between them. CDR3 region: CASRPGGSNQPQHF. The CDR3 DNA sequence: TGTGCCAGCAGGCCCGGGGGTAGCAATCAGCCCCAGCATTTT.

This chain connects TRBV7-6 to TRBJ1-5; the D is unclear. CDR3 length equals 13 residues. Germline V gives CDR1 SGHVS, CDR2 FNYEAQ. Trimming shortened V by 4 bases and J by 7 bases, and 11 bases separated the two germline ends. Here the CDR3 DNA reads TGTGCCAGCAGCTGGGGAAGAGGGCAGCCCCAGCATTTT. As protein: CASSWGRGQPQHF.

This clone was counted once. This chain links TRBV29-1 with TRBJ2-5; TRBD1 is a possible D gene (6 bases). With 7 bases removed from V and 5 bases from J, the gap between germline ends came to 14 bases. CDR1 is SQVTM and CDR2 is ANQGSEA in the germline V gene. CDR3 length: 12 amino acids. The CDR3: CSGWTDRETQYF. In DNA form, the CDR3 reads TGCAGCGGGTGGACAGATAGGGAGACCCAGTACTTC.

The chain recombines TRBV29-1 with TRBJ2-2; TRBD2 is a possible D gene (6 bases). This CDR3 is 15 amino acids long. The ends were cut back, 7 bases at V and 0 bases at J, with 15 bases in the middle. Looked up from germline, CDR1 is SQVTM and CDR2 is ANQGSEA. The CDR3 sequence is CSAPSGSTNTGELFF. CDR3 bases: TGCAGCGCTCCATCCGGGAGTACGAACACCGGGGAGCTGTTTTTT.

This chain joins TRBV4-1 and TRBJ2-7; possibly TRBD1 for D (5 bases). The V and J ends lost 0 bases and 5 bases respectively, with 14 bases between them. The germline V gene encodes CDR1 MGHRA and CDR2 YSYEKL. The CDR3 totals 15 residues. CDR3 bases: TGCGCCAGCAGCCAAGACTGGACAATGGGCCACGAGCAGTACTTC. Amino acid sequence: CASSQDWTMGHEQYF.

Turning to this clone: The identical CDR3 is also encoded by other nucleotide sequences in the sample. This chain connects TRBV28 to TRBJ2-7; D unresolved. V was cut by 3 bases and J by 1 base, with 7 bases left in between. Germline CDR1 MDHEN, CDR2 SYDVKM. This CDR3 region has 13 residues. The CDR3 DNA sequence: TGTGCCAGCAGTTTCTCAGGATCCTACGAGCAGTACTTC. It specifies CASSFSGSYEQYF.

CDR3 nucleotide sequence: TGTGCCATCAGTGAATCGGGACAGGGGGAGGATGGCTACACCTTC. Encoded protein: CAISESGQGEDGYTF. The chain joins TRBV10-3 to TRBJ1-2; 11 nucleotides align to TRBD1. The ends lost 3 bases at V and 6 bases at J; junction bases unmatched: 6. The CDR3 spans 15 residues. Germline CDR1 ENHRY, CDR2 SYGVKD.

Worth noting for this clone: Other DNA sequences in this sample translate to the same CDR3. The chain links TRBV4-1 to TRBJ2-7; 7 nucleotides agree with TRBD1. This CDR3 spans 16 amino acids. Germline V gene lookup returns CDR1 MGHRA and CDR2 YSYEKL. V dropped 0 bases and J dropped 1; count of bases not matched to a gene: 6. CDR3 bases: TGCGCCAGCAGCCAAGAGCCACAGGGGTTGTCCTACGAGCAGTACTTC. Amino acids: CASSQEPQGLSYEQYF.

The rearrangement joins TRBV28 to TRBJ2-7; weak D call: TRBD1 (6 bases). V was pared by 6 bases and J by 6 bases, with 21 bases between. Looked up from germline, CDR1 is MDHEN and CDR2 is SYDVKM. The CDR3 runs 15 residues. In nucleotides, the CDR3 is TGTGCCAGCAGCCCCCTTGTTAACAGGGCCCCCGAGCAGTACTTC. Encoded protein: CASSPLVNRAPEQYF.